This TCR beta chain was captured by sequencing in a study of blood T cell repertoires in COVID-19. Study in general: Both acute and convalescent COVID-19 samples were obtained from the United States, Italy and Spain. T cells, B-cell-depleted T cells, or PBMCs provided the cDNA or gDNA that served as material.

Per the study methods: Estimation of nucleated cell counts relied on the amplification of reference gene primers. Generated by immunoSEQ multiplex PCR, the TCRdb table keeps only in-frame clones and is missing some. That table furnishes V, J and clone size, whereas the DNA furnished D and trimming. This sample has approximately 260,000 clones, with roughly 87% found just once. V shed 4 bases and J 7 bases; nucleotides not matched to a gene: 5. This CDR3 contains 15 residues. The germline V gene has CDR1 MNHEY and CDR2 SMNVEV (reference sequence). This TCR derives from a woman between 40 and 55 years old who had recovered from COVID-19. The sequenced sample consisted of peripheral blood. V gene TRBV27 combines with J gene TRBJ1-6, with TRBD1 identical over 9 bases. The CDR3 region has the DNA TGTGCCAGCAGTTCGTTGGACAGGGGAAATTCACCCCTCCACTTT. It encodes CASSSLDRGNSPLHF.